This T cell receptor (beta chain) was retrieved from a study of human T cells and chemical hapten exposure. Study results and limitations: Patch test score rose with PT1 expanded TCR count, significant at thresholds 8, 16 and 32, not 4. Relative to controls, expanded TCRs formed significantly more large CDR3 similarity clusters.

Comment on this clonotype: Its specificity is unknown.

Time point denoted: patch test 2, 6 weeks after DPC sensitization. The treatment here: therapeutic diphenylcyclopropenone sensitization with weekly scalp DPC. Via MiXCR, TCRdb re-called the RACE reads, giving one row per CDR3 protein. The sample lists 110,000 to 150,000 distinct CDR3 sequences, approximately 12% seen once, with more than 1.1% in the top ten. V lost 0 bases, J lost 7 bases, and 7 bases lay in between. The CDR3 has 12 amino acids. In germline, CDR1 is LGHDT, CDR2 YNNKEL (reference sequence). This chain uses TRBV3-1 with TRBJ2-7; D gene unclear. The source is a woman aged 45-65 years with alopecia areata. Some clones in this sample may be carry-over from other donors' samples. The sequencing used whole blood, collected in connection with sensitization to the hapten diphenylcyclopropenone (DPC). The CDR3 reads CASSQDLREQYF. The CDR3 bases are TGTGCCAGCAGCCAAGATCTGAGGGAGCAGTACTTC.